Given below is one T cell receptor beta chain in context. Its antigen is as yet unknown. The data are from a study of T cells expressing NK-cell markers. The wider study: The TCR beta repertoires were obtained from sorted CD3+CD56+NKG2C+, CD3+CD56+NKG2C- and CD3+CD56-NKG2C+ T cells. The sequencing cohort of eight donors included seven HCMV-seropositive individuals and one seronegative individual.

TCRdb reanalyzed the 5' RACE reads and collapses them to one entry per CDR3 protein, without DNA. This sample's clone table lists about 460,000 distinct CDR3 sequences. Study-level points and caveats: Of the CD8+ T cells in about 6 donors, roughly 1.0-7.5% belonged to dominant NKG2C+ clonotypes.

The CDR3 is 15 amino acids. CDR1 and CDR2 (germline): SGHRS, YFSETQ. Specimen: blood T cells: a sorted CD56 or NKG2C T cell subset, CD4+ or CD8+ T cells, or bulk PBMC T cells (not recorded which). The TCR originated in a woman between 50 and 59 years old in good health. The chain couples TRBV5-1 to TRBJ2-2; the D call of TRBD1 rests on TCRdb alone, since no DNA is present to check it. CDR3 protein: CASLLGTGNTGELFF.